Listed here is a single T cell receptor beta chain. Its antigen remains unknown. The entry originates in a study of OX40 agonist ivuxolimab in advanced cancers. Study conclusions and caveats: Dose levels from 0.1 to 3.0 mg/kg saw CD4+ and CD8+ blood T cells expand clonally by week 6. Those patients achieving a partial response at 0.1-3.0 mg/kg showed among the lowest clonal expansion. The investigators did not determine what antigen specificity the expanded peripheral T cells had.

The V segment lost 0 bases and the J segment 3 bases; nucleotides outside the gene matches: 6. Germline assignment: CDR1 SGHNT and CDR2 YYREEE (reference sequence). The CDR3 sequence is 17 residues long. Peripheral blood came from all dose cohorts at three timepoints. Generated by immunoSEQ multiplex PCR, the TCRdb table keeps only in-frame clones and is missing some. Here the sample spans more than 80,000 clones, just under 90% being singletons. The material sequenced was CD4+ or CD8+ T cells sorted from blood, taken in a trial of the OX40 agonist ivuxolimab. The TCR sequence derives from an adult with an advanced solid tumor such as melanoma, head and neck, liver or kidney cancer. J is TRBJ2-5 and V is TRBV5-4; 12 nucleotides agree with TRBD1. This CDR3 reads CASSLGRDRGLEETQYF. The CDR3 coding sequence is TGTGCCAGCAGCTTGGGCCGGGACAGGGGGCTGGAAGAGACCCAGTACTTC.